The rows below give T cell receptor beta chains drawn from one sample of a study of regulatory T cells in long-lasting Graves disease. TCRdb ran MiXCR on the multiplex PCR reads and lists one entry per CDR3 protein. The sample has about 470,000 distinct CDR3 sequences; roughly 21% are singletons. Sequenced here: peripheral blood mononuclear cells (PBMCs), sampled when the disease was refractory, from a patient treated with antithyroid drugs. Receptors originate from a female donor with Graves disease. CDR3s include the opening cysteine and the closing phenylalanine or tryptophan. A D gene is named only where the DNA matches it firmly. Not every row has a clone size; where given, it reads once, few, many or a size class.

v_gene	d_gene	j_gene	abundance	CDR3nt	CDR3aa
TRBV25-1	-	TRBJ1-2	-	TGTGCCAGCAGTGAATATGGGAGGGATCGCTACACCTTC	CASSEYGRDRYTF
TRBV11-3	-	TRBJ2-7	many	TGTGCCAGCAGCCCGGGACCCCTGGGGGAGCAGTACTTC	CASSPGPLGEQYF
TRBV12-3/TRBV12-4	-	TRBJ1-3	-	TGTGCCAGCAGTTACGTGGGTGGGTTCTCTGGAAACACCATATATTTT	CASSYVGGFSGNTIYF
TRBV9	-	TRBJ1-4	-	TGTGCCAGCAGCGTGGGGCATACCGGCGGAGGGGAAAAACTGTTTTTT	CASSVGHTGGGEKLFF
TRBV6-5	TRBD2	TRBJ2-3	-	TGTGCCAGCAGTTGGGGAGGGCAGAGCTATAGCACAGATACGCAGTATTTT	CASSWGGQSYSTDTQYF
TRBV9	-	TRBJ2-5	few	TGTGCCAGCAGCGTAGGCGATTTTTGGGGAGAGACCCAGTACTTC	CASSVGDFWGETQYF
TRBV6-2/TRBV6-3	-	TRBJ2-7	-	TGTGCCAGCAGTTACTCCCAAGCGCGTGAGCAGTACTTC	CASSYSQAREQYF
TRBV12-3/TRBV12-4	-	TRBJ1-5	many	TGTGCCAGCAGTGGAGGGATAGGACCAAGCAATCAGCCCCAGCATTTT	CASSGGIGPSNQPQHF
TRBV20-1	-	TRBJ2-5	many	TGCAGTGCAGGCCCCGGGACGAAGACCCAGTACTTC	CSAGPGTKTQYF
TRBV12-3/TRBV12-4	-	TRBJ1-1	many	TGTGCCAGCAACCCCTCTGCCAACACTGAAGCTTTCTTT	CASNPSANTEAFF
TRBV20-1	-	TRBJ2-5	-	TGCAGTGCTAGAGATCCCCCCAGGAATCCGCAAGAGACCCAGTACTTC	CSARDPPRNPQETQYF
TRBV7-9	-	TRBJ2-7	-	TGTGCCAGCAGTTCACAGGCGTCCTACGAGCAGTACTTC	CASSSQASYEQYF
TRBV7-3	-	TRBJ1-1	many	TGTGCCAGCAGCCCCGACACCTCCACCGAAGCTTTCTTT	CASSPDTSTEAFF
TRBV9	-	TRBJ2-2	-	TGTGCCAGCAGCGTAGGACCTGTCACCGGGGAGCTGTTTTTT	CASSVGPVTGELFF
TRBV7-2	-	TRBJ2-6	few	TGTGCCAGCAGCTTAGTGTCGGTTGCTGGGGCCAACGTCCTGACTTTC	CASSLVSVAGANVLTF
TRBV12-3/TRBV12-4	-	TRBJ1-1	few	TGTGCCAGCGGCGGGACGGGACCCACTGAAGCTTTCTTT	CASGGTGPTEAFF